One sample yielded the 5 T cell receptor beta chains listed below, sequenced in a study of OX40 agonist ivuxolimab in advanced cancers. Generated by immunoSEQ multiplex PCR, the TCRdb table keeps only in-frame clones and is missing some. The sample lists about 68,000 clones; about 85% were seen once. Source: CD4+ or CD8+ T cells sorted from blood, taken in a trial of the OX40 agonist ivuxolimab. The receptors here all came from an adult with an advanced solid tumor such as melanoma, head and neck, liver or kidney cancer.

The rearrangement joins TRBV18 to TRBJ2-3; 7 nucleotides align to TRBD1. J gave up 5 bases and V 3 bases, and 8 bases lay outside the gene matches. The CDR3 extends over 15 amino acids. Looked up from germline, CDR1 is KGHSH and CDR2 is LQKENI. CDR3 sequence reads: CASSPTRDSLDTQYF. Written as DNA, the CDR3 is TGTGCCAGCTCACCCACTCGGGACAGCCTAGATACGCAGTATTTT. Full variable domain (rest looked up from reference TRBV18 and TRBJ2-3): NAGVMQNPRHLVRRRGQEARLRCSPMKGHSHVYWYRQLPEEGLKFMVYLQKENIIDESGMPKERFSAEFPKEGPSILRIQQVVRGDSAAYFCASSPTRDSLDTQYFGPGTRLTVL.

The rearrangement uses TRBV6-5 and TRBJ1-2; D gene uncertain. The germline CDR1 and CDR2 sequences are MNHEY and SVGAGI. The CDR3 loop spans 13 amino acids. V lost 3 bases to trimming and J lost 3 bases, with 8 bases between them. The CDR3 DNA reads as TGTGCCAGCAGTTATGGGGTGCACTATGGCTACACCTTC. It specifies CASSYGVHYGYTF.

This clone was counted once. The chain carries TRBV7-9 and TRBJ1-2; D not resolved. Germline lookup yields CDR1 SEHNR and CDR2 FQNEAQ (reference sequence). V lost 1 base to trimming and J lost 3 bases, with 9 bases between them. CDR3 length: 14 amino acids. The CDR3 is CASSLGGFDYGYTF. The CDR3 DNA follows: TGTGCCAGCAGCTTAGGAGGGTTCGACTATGGCTACACCTTC. The whole variable domain, filled in from reference TRBV7-9 and TRBJ1-2, reads DTGVSQNPRHKITKRGQNVTFRCDPISEHNRLYWYRQTLGQGPEFLTYFQNEAQLEKSRLLSDRFSAERPKGSFSTLEIQRTEQGDSAMYLCASSLGGFDYGYTFGSGTRLTVV.

The V and J genes are TRBV5-4 and TRBJ2-1; perhaps TRBD2 as D (7 bases). The CDR3 has 12 amino acids. V gave up 2 bases and J gave up 12 bases, with 12 bases separating them. In germline, CDR1 is SGHNT, CDR2 YYREEE (reference sequence). CDR3 loop: CASSFRGGGQFF. The CDR3 nucleotides are TGTGCCAGCAGCTTTAGGGGGGGCGGGCAGTTCTTC. Based on the CDR3 plus reference TRBV5-4 and TRBJ2-1, the full variable domain is ETGVTQSPTHLIKTRGQQVTLRCSSQSGHNTVSWYQQALGQGPQFIFQYYREEENGRGNFPPRFSGLQFPNYSSELNVNALELDDSALYLCASSFRGGGQFFGPGTRLTVL.

This clone occurred once. This chain links TRBV6-1 with TRBJ2-5; 10 bases align to TRBD1. The CDR3 length is 16 residues. V shed 3 bases and J 1 base; nucleotides not matched to a gene: 5. From germline, CDR1 is MNHNS and CDR2 SASEGT. The CDR3 sequence: CASSDPGQGSQETQYF. The CDR3 DNA reads as TGTGCCAGCAGTGACCCGGGACAGGGGTCCCAAGAGACCCAGTACTTC.